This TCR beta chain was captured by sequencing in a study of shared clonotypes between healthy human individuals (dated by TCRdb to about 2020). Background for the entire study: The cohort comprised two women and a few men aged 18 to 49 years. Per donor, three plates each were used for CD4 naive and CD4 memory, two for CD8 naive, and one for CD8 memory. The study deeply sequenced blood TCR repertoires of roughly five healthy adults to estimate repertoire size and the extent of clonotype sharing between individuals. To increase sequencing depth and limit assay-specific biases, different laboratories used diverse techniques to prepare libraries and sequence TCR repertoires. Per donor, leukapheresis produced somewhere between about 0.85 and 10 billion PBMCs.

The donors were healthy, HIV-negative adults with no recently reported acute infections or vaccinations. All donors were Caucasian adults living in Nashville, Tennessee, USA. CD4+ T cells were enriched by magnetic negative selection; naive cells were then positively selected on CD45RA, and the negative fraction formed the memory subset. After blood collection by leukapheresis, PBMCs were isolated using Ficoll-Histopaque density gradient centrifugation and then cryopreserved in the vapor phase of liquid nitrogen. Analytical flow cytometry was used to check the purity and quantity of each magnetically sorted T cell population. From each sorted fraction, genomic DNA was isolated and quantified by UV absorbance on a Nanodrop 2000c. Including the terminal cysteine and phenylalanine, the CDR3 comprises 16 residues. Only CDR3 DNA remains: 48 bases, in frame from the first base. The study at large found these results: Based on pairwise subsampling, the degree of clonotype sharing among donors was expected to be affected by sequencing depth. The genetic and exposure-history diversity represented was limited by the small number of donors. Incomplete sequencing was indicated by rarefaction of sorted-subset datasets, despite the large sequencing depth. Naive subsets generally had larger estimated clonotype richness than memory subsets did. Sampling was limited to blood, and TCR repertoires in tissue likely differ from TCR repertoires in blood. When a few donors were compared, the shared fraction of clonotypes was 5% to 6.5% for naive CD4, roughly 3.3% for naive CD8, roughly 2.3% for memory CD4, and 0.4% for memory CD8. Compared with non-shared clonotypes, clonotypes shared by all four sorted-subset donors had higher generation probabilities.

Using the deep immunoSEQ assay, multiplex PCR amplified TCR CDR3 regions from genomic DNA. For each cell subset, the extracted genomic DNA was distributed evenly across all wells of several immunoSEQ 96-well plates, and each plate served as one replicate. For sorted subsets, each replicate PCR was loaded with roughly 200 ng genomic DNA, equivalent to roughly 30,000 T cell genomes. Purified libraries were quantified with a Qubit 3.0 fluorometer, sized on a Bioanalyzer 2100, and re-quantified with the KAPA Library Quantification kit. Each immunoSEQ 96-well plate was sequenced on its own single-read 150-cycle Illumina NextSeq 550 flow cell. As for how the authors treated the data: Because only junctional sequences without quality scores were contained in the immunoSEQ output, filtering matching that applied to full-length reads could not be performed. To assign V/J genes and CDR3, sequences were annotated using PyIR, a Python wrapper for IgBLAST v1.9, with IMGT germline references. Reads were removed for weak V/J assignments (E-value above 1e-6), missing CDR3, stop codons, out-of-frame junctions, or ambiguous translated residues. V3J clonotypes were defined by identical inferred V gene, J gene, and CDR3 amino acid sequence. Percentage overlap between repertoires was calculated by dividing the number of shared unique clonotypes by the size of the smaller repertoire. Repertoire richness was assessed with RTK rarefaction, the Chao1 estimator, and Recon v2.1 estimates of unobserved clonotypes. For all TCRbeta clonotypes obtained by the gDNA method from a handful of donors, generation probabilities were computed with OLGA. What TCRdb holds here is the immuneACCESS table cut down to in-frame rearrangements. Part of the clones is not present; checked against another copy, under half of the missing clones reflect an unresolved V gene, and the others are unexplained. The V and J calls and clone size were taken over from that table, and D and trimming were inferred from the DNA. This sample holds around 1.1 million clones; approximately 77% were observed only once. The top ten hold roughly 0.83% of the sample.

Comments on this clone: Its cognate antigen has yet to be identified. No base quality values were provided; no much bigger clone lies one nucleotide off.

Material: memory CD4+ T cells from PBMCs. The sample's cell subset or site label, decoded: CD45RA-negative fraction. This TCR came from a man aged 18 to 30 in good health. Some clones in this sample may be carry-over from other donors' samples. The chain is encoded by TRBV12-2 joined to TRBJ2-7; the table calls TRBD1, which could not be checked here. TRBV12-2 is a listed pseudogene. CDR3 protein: CASRLAGQSSSYEQYF. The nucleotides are TGTGCAAGTCGCTTAGCCGGACAGTCAAGCTCCTACGAGCAGTACTTC.